These 7 T cell receptor beta chains were sequenced from one sample in a study of blood T cell repertoires in COVID-19. Profiling relied on immunoSEQ multiplex PCR, and the TCRdb table lists in-frame clones only, not all of them. The sample records about 120,000 clones, 81% being singletons. Specimen: peripheral blood. The receptors here all came from a man aged 25 to 45 with COVID-19, enrolled during active disease.

This clone was seen once. The rearrangement uses TRBV11-2 and TRBJ2-1; unclear D gene. The CDR3 covers 11 residues. From germline, CDR1 is SGHAT and CDR2 FQNNGV. V shed 11 bases and J shed 9 bases, with 14 bases lying between them. CDR3 DNA: TGTGCCTCCCGATCCCCCGGTGAGCAGTTCTTC. Encoded protein: CASRSPGEQFF.

The J gene is TRBJ2-5, the V gene TRBV4-2, with D possibly matching TRBD2 (6 bases). The germline gives CDR1 LGHNA, CDR2 YNFKEQ. The CDR3 is 17 residues long. Trimming removed 3 bases from V and 3 bases from J, with 20 bases in between. CDR3 bases: TGTGCCAGCAGCCATGGTTTTTTGTCGCGGGGAGAAGAGACCCAGTACTTC. Protein: CASSHGFLSRGEETQYF.

The chain employs TRBV7-9 and TRBJ2-1; 11 nucleotides agree with TRBD2. Germline-derived CDR1 and CDR2 are SEHNR and FQNEAQ (reference sequence). J lost 7 bases, V lost 6 bases, and 8 bases had no gene match. The CDR3 totals 15 residues. The CDR3 protein is CASRPTSGRGNEQFF. CDR3 bases: TGTGCCAGCAGGCCCACTAGCGGGAGAGGGAATGAGCAGTTCTTC.

The rearrangement uses TRBV30 and TRBJ2-5; 8 positions agree with TRBD2. Per the germline V gene, CDR1 is GTSNPN and CDR2 is SVGIG (reference sequence). This CDR3 has 12 amino acids. CDR3 sequence reads: CAGGTRTETQYF. The CDR3 nucleotides are TGTGCGGGGGGGACTAGAACCGAGACCCAGTACTTC.

The gene calls are TRBV9 and TRBJ1-3; possibly TRBD1 for D (6 bases). V lost 3 bases and J lost 3, with 16 bases in between. The CDR3 extends over 16 amino acids. CDR1 is SGDLS, CDR2 YYNGEE, per germline. The CDR3 loop reads CASSDRQEWVGNTIYF. CDR3 coding DNA: TGTGCCAGCAGCGATCGACAGGAGTGGGTTGGAAACACCATATATTTT. The full variable domain, completed using reference TRBV9 and TRBJ1-3, is DSGVTQTPKHLITATGQRVTLRCSPRSGDLSVYWYQQSLDQGLQFLIQYYNGEERAKGNILERFSAQQFPDLHSELNLSSLELGDSALYFCASSDRQEWVGNTIYFGEGSWLTVV.

A single count supports this clone. The junction shows a germline mismatch at one end, possibly a read error. CDR3 loop: CASREGQGANQPQHF. The CDR3 region has the DNA TGTGCCAGCAGGGAAGGACAGGGGGCAAATCAGCCCCAGCATTTT. The gene calls are TRBV2 and TRBJ1-5; 11 nucleotides align to TRBD1. Germline assignment: CDR1 SNHLY and CDR2 FYNNEI. This CDR3 is built from 15 residues.

The rearrangement joins TRBV7-3 to TRBJ1-1; D call uncertain. V lost 5 bases and J lost 3, with 10 bases in between. The CDR3 sequence is 13 residues long. The germline V gene encodes CDR1 SGHTA and CDR2 FQGTGA. CDR3 amino acids: CASSPQSDTEAFF. Here the CDR3 DNA reads TGTGCCAGCAGCCCCCAATCGGACACTGAAGCTTTCTTT. The full variable domain, rest sourced from reference TRBV7-3 and TRBJ1-1, is GAGVSQTPSNKVTEKGKYVELRCDPISGHTALYWYRQSLGQGPEFLIYFQGTGAADDSGLPNDRFFAVRPEGSVSTLKIQRTERGDSAVYLCASSPQSDTEAFFGQGTRLTVV.